A selection of T cell receptor beta chains follows, all from one sample in a study of cytomegalovirus exposure and HLA in healthy donors. Method: immunoSEQ multiplex PCR; TCRdb's copy keeps in-frame clones and lacks some. Seen here are 210,000 or so clones, roughly 80% observed once, and the top ten hold around 1.5%. Sequenced material: PBMCs. The receptors stem from a girl aged 5 to 17 in good health and CMV-seronegative. CDR3s include the opening cysteine and the closing phenylalanine or tryptophan. The order of the fields is J gene, V gene, D gene, clone size, CDR3 DNA, CDR3 protein. The D gene is left open where the match is weak. Only some rows state a clone size, as once, few, many or a class for expanded clones.

j_call: TRBJ1-6; v_call: TRBV14; d_call: NA; clone_size: once; cdr3_nt: TGTGCCAGCAGCTGGGGGACAATGGCTACCTATTCACCCCTCCACTTT; cdr3_aa: CASSWGTMATYSPLHF
j_call: TRBJ2-7; v_call: TRBV6-6; d_call: TRBD1; clone_size: NA; cdr3_nt: TGTGCCAGCAGTCGCCTACCGGGACAGAACTACGAGCAGTACTTC; cdr3_aa: CASSRLPGQNYEQYF
j_call: TRBJ2-3; v_call: TRBV27; d_call: TRBD2; clone_size: NA; cdr3_nt: TGTGCCAGCAGCCGTCAGCGGGGGGGCCGGGAAACGCAGTATTTT; cdr3_aa: CASSRQRGGRETQYF
j_call: TRBJ2-6; v_call: TRBV19; d_call: NA; clone_size: NA; cdr3_nt: TGTGCCAGTAGTACCTTGGGGGCGTCTGGGGCCAACGTCCTGACTTTC; cdr3_aa: CASSTLGASGANVLTF
j_call: TRBJ2-1; v_call: TRBV27; d_call: NA; clone_size: NA; cdr3_nt: TGTGCCAGCAGTCCCCAGGCGCAAAGGGGTGGCAATGAGCAGTTCTTC; cdr3_aa: CASSPQAQRGGNEQFF
j_call: TRBJ2-7; v_call: TRBV18; d_call: NA; clone_size: NA; cdr3_nt: TGTGCCAGCTCACCTGAGCCAGGGGTTCCCTACGAGCAGTACTTC; cdr3_aa: CASSPEPGVPYEQYF
j_call: TRBJ1-2; v_call: TRBV28; d_call: TRBD1; clone_size: once; cdr3_nt: TGTGCCAGCAGTCCTCAGGGGGTAATTGGCTACACCTTC; cdr3_aa: CASSPQGVIGYTF
j_call: TRBJ2-3; v_call: TRBV7-2; d_call: NA; clone_size: NA; cdr3_nt: TGTGCCAGCAGAAAAGGAAGGGGCGGCACAGATACGCAGTATTTT; cdr3_aa: CASRKGRGGTDTQYF
j_call: TRBJ1-6; v_call: TRBV25-1; d_call: TRBD1; clone_size: few; cdr3_nt: TGTGCCAGCACAACGGGGGACAGGGACTCTTCACCCCTCCACTTT; cdr3_aa: CASTTGDRDSSPLHF
j_call: TRBJ2-7; v_call: TRBV28; d_call: TRBD1; clone_size: NA; cdr3_nt: TGTGCCAGCAGACCCCAGGGACAGGGGTGGAACGAGCAGTACTTC; cdr3_aa: CASRPQGQGWNEQYF
j_call: TRBJ2-4; v_call: TRBV7-9; d_call: NA; clone_size: once; cdr3_nt: TGTTCCAGCATCCTGACGGGTTCTCAGTACTTC; cdr3_aa: CSSILTGSQYF
j_call: TRBJ1-5; v_call: TRBV30; d_call: TRBD1; clone_size: NA; cdr3_nt: TGTGCCTGGAGCGGACCGGGGACAGGGGACCAGCCCCAGCATTTT; cdr3_aa: CAWSGPGTGDQPQHF
j_call: TRBJ1-5; v_call: TRBV4-1; d_call: NA; clone_size: few; cdr3_nt: TGCGCCAGCAGCCGACAGCTGAATAGCAATCAGCCCCAGCATTTT; cdr3_aa: CASSRQLNSNQPQHF
j_call: TRBJ2-1; v_call: TRBV7-2; d_call: TRBD1; clone_size: NA; cdr3_nt: TGTGCCAGCAGCTTAGTCGGGACAGGGGGCTTCAATGAGCAGTTCTTC; cdr3_aa: CASSLVGTGGFNEQFF
j_call: TRBJ2-2; v_call: TRBV19; d_call: NA; clone_size: NA; cdr3_nt: TGTGCCAGTAGCGATATGGTAGGCACAAATGAGGCTGGGGAGCTGTTTTTT; cdr3_aa: CASSDMVGTNEAGELFF
j_call: TRBJ1-5; v_call: TRBV19; d_call: NA; clone_size: NA; cdr3_nt: TGTGCCAGTAGTATCTCTCCAGGATTCGGCAATCAGCCCCAGCATTTT; cdr3_aa: CASSISPGFGNQPQHF
j_call: TRBJ1-3; v_call: TRBV7-2; d_call: NA; clone_size: NA; cdr3_nt: TGTGCCAGCAGCTTAGGTGCCTGGAGCTCTGGAAACACCATATATTTT; cdr3_aa: CASSLGAWSSGNTIYF
j_call: TRBJ2-7; v_call: TRBV30; d_call: TRBD1; clone_size: NA; cdr3_nt: TGTGCCTGGGAATACCGGGACAGGGGCTACGAGCAGTACTTC; cdr3_aa: CAWEYRDRGYEQYF
j_call: TRBJ1-2; v_call: TRBV12-5; d_call: NA; clone_size: NA; cdr3_nt: TGTGCTAGTGGTTTGGTGCTAGGTGGTTCGGTCCCCGTTTGGGGCTACACCTTC; cdr3_aa: CASGLVLGGSVPVWGYTF
j_call: TRBJ2-7; v_call: TRBV5-1; d_call: TRBD1; clone_size: few; cdr3_nt: TGCGCCAGCAGAGGGACAGCACCTGGGCAGTACTTC; cdr3_aa: CASRGTAPGQYF
j_call: TRBJ1-2; v_call: TRBV27; d_call: NA; clone_size: once; cdr3_nt: TGTGCCAGCAGTTTACGCCCGGCACCAGGATATGGCTACACCTTC; cdr3_aa: CASSLRPAPGYGYTF
j_call: TRBJ1-2; v_call: TRBV12-5; d_call: NA; clone_size: NA; cdr3_nt: TGTGCTAGTGGTTTGGGCTCAGGGTCGGCAAACTATGGCTACACCTTC; cdr3_aa: CASGLGSGSANYGYTF
j_call: TRBJ1-2; v_call: TRBV6-1; d_call: NA; clone_size: NA; cdr3_nt: TGTGCCAGCAGTGAAAGCCCCGGTGGGGGGAACGGCTACACCTTC; cdr3_aa: CASSESPGGGNGYTF
j_call: TRBJ1-1; v_call: TRBV18; d_call: TRBD1; clone_size: NA; cdr3_nt: TGTGCCAGCTCACCACGGACAGGGAATGAAGCTTTCTTT; cdr3_aa: CASSPRTGNEAFF
j_call: TRBJ2-2; v_call: TRBV28; d_call: NA; clone_size: NA; cdr3_nt: TGTGCCAGCAGTTTAACAAGCGTGAACACCGGGGAGCTGTTTTTT; cdr3_aa: CASSLTSVNTGELFF
j_call: TRBJ2-5; v_call: TRBV12-5; d_call: NA; clone_size: few; cdr3_nt: TGTGCTAGTGGTCCGGGATCACCGGGGGAGACCCAGTACTTC; cdr3_aa: CASGPGSPGETQYF
j_call: TRBJ2-5; v_call: TRBV5-4; d_call: NA; clone_size: NA; cdr3_nt: TGTGCCAGCAGCTTGGTGGACTATAAAGAGACCCAGTACTTC; cdr3_aa: CASSLVDYKETQYF
j_call: TRBJ2-3; v_call: TRBV29-1; d_call: NA; clone_size: NA; cdr3_nt: TGCAGCGTTCGGTTAAAAGATACGCAGTATTTT; cdr3_aa: CSVRLKDTQYF
j_call: TRBJ1-1; v_call: TRBV7-3; d_call: NA; clone_size: few; cdr3_nt: TGTGCCAGCAGCTTAACTCCGGGGGAGGGGCGAGGCACTGAAGCTTTCTTT; cdr3_aa: CASSLTPGEGRGTEAFF
j_call: TRBJ2-5; v_call: TRBV10-2; d_call: TRBD1; clone_size: NA; cdr3_nt: TGCGCCAGCAGGAGGGGGACAGGTCAAGAGACCCAGTACTTC; cdr3_aa: CASRRGTGQETQYF
j_call: TRBJ1-3; v_call: TRBV30; d_call: TRBD1; clone_size: NA; cdr3_nt: TGTGCCTGGAGTGTAACGTCGGCGGGACAGTGGAACACCATATATTTT; cdr3_aa: CAWSVTSAGQWNTIYF
j_call: TRBJ2-7; v_call: TRBV5-1; d_call: TRBD2; clone_size: NA; cdr3_nt: TGCGCCAGCGCAACTAGCGCCGCCTCCTACGAGCAGTACTTC; cdr3_aa: CASATSAASYEQYF
j_call: TRBJ1-4; v_call: TRBV28; d_call: NA; clone_size: NA; cdr3_nt: TGTGCCAGCAGTTTGGGGGTTGGGGGCCTTGGCGAGGAACTGTTTTTT; cdr3_aa: CASSLGVGGLGEELFF
j_call: TRBJ2-7; v_call: TRBV15; d_call: NA; clone_size: NA; cdr3_nt: TGTGCCACCAGCAGAGATTGGGCAGGGGGGAGCTACGAGCAGTACTTC; cdr3_aa: CATSRDWAGGSYEQYF
j_call: TRBJ2-5; v_call: TRBV14; d_call: NA; clone_size: NA; cdr3_nt: TGTGCCAGCAGCAACAGGCTCCGCTGGGAGACCCAGTACTTC; cdr3_aa: CASSNRLRWETQYF
j_call: TRBJ2-1; v_call: TRBV28; d_call: NA; clone_size: NA; cdr3_nt: TGTGCCAGCAGTTGTGAGGTATGTGATGAGCAGTTCTTC; cdr3_aa: CASSCEVCDEQFF
j_call: TRBJ1-1; v_call: TRBV9; d_call: NA; clone_size: few; cdr3_nt: TGTGCCAGCAGCCCTAGATCCTCGGCAAGAGGCACTGAAGCTTTCTTT; cdr3_aa: CASSPRSSARGTEAFF
j_call: TRBJ2-3; v_call: TRBV7-2; d_call: NA; clone_size: NA; cdr3_nt: TGTGCCAGCAGCTTATCAGGGTATTCAGATACGCAGTATTTT; cdr3_aa: CASSLSGYSDTQYF
j_call: TRBJ1-2; v_call: TRBV7-2; d_call: TRBD1; clone_size: NA; cdr3_nt: TGTGCCAGCAGCTCCTATCACGGGGACAGGGGAAATGGCTACACCTTC; cdr3_aa: CASSSYHGDRGNGYTF
j_call: TRBJ2-6; v_call: TRBV13; d_call: NA; clone_size: NA; cdr3_nt: TGTGCCAGCAGCGCGACTACCTCTGGGGCCAACGTCCTGACTTTC; cdr3_aa: CASSATTSGANVLTF